Listed here are 17 T cell receptor beta chains from one sample, sequenced in a study of blood T cell repertoires in COVID-19. The method was immunoSEQ multiplex PCR; TCRdb's version includes in-frame clones alone and lacks a portion of them. Among about 150,000 clones, almost 85% were seen once, and the ten largest hold around 3.7%. The material sequenced was PBMCs or T cells enriched from blood (not recorded which). The receptors derive from a woman aged 45-65 years with acute COVID-19.

This clone was counted a single time. The genes are TRBV29-1 and TRBJ1-1; 8 positions match TRBD1. The V gene's germline CDR1 is SQVTM and CDR2 ANQGSEA. There are 14 residues in the CDR3. With 3 bases clipped from V and 5 bases from J, the junction kept 8 bases outside the gene matches. The CDR3 DNA is TGCAGCGTTGACAAACTCACAGGGGGAACTGAAGCTTTCTTT. Translated, it gives CSVDKLTGGTEAFF. Full variable domain (remainder filled in from reference TRBV29-1 and TRBJ1-1): SAVISQKPSRDICQRGTSLTIQCQVDSQVTMMFWYRQQPGQSLTLIATANQGSEATYESGFVIDKFPISRPNLTFSTLTVSNMSPEDSSIYLCSVDKLTGGTEAFFGQGTRLTVV.

The rearrangement links TRBV11-2 to TRBJ2-5; D might be TRBD2 (5 bases). V was pared by 5 bases and J by 7 bases, with 17 bases between. CDR1 and CDR2 from the germline V gene are SGHAT and FQNNGV. The CDR3 runs to 14 residues. CDR3 in amino acids: CASSVDSRVGTQYF. The CDR3 DNA reads as TGTGCCAGCAGCGTGGACTCCCGGGTGGGGACCCAGTACTTC.

This clone has just one count. V is TRBV5-1 and J is TRBJ1-6, with 9 bases aligning to TRBD1. CDR1 is SGHRS, CDR2 YFSETQ, per germline. J lost 8 bases, V lost 4 bases, and 7 bases had no gene match. The CDR3 runs to 15 residues. The CDR3 DNA reads TGCGCCAGCAGCCAGAGAGGGGACAGGGATTCACCCCTCCACTTT. This codes for CASSQRGDRDSPLHF.

The chain carries TRBV18 and TRBJ2-7, with TRBD2 matching 8 bases. V dropped 3 bases and J dropped 6; count of bases not matched to a gene: 13. CDR1 and CDR2 from the germline V gene are KGHSH and LQKENI. The CDR3 length is 16 residues. CDR3 sequence (DNA): TGTGCCAGCTCACCTATAACTAGCGGAGGGGCGGGCGAGCAGTACTTC. Translation gives CASSPITSGGAGEQYF.

CDR3 region: CASSSYRDRGRDEQFF. As DNA, the CDR3 is TGTGCCAGCAGTTCCTACCGGGACAGGGGGCGGGATGAGCAGTTCTTC. The V call is TRBV7-8, the J call TRBJ2-1, with 12 positions matching TRBD1. CDR1 is SGHVS and CDR2 is FQNEAQ in the germline V gene. J gave up 8 bases and V 6 bases, and 11 bases lay outside the gene matches. This CDR3 has 16 amino acids.

The rearrangement joins TRBV3-1 (or the pseudogene TRBV3-2) to TRBJ2-7, with 12 positions matching TRBD2. V shed 3 bases, J shed 7 bases, and the junction held 4 bases outside the gene matches. Germline values: CDR1 LGHDT, CDR2 YNNKEL (reference sequence). This CDR3 comprises 14 residues. CDR3 in DNA: TGTGCCAGCAGCCAGACTAGCGGGAGTAGTGAGCAGTACTTC. Amino acid sequence: CASSQTSGSSEQYF.

The chain employs TRBV29-1 and TRBJ1-2, with 7 bases matching TRBD1. The CDR3 runs to 12 residues. The ends lost 7 bases at V and 0 bases at J; junction bases unmatched: 2. In germline, CDR1 is SQVTM, CDR2 ANQGSEA. CDR3 protein: CSAGQTNYGYTF. The CDR3, as DNA: TGCAGCGCGGGACAGACTAACTATGGCTACACCTTC.

The chain joins TRBV12-3 or TRBV12-4 to TRBJ1-6; D unclear. Trimming shortened V by 6 bases and J by 9 bases, and 12 bases separated the two germline ends. The CDR3 contains 13 residues. CDR3 nucleotides: TGTGCCAGCAGGCCGCGGGAAAGTTCACCCCTCCACTTT. Amino acid sequence: CASRPRESSPLHF.

V is TRBV7-3 and J is TRBJ2-1; perhaps TRBD2 as D (7 bases). Germline CDR1 is SGHTA and CDR2 is FQGTGA. This CDR3 contains 15 residues. The V and J ends lost 8 bases and 7 bases respectively, with 21 bases between them. CDR3 protein: CASSLTRGAQNEQFF. In nucleotides, the CDR3 is TGTGCCAGCTCATTAACCCGGGGGGCGCAAAATGAGCAGTTCTTC.

This chain connects TRBV9 to TRBJ2-5; tentatively, D is TRBD1 (5 bases). Germline lookup yields CDR1 SGDLS and CDR2 YYNGEE. The CDR3 extends over 16 amino acids. Trimming removed 3 bases at V and 1 base at J, with 16 bases between. The CDR3 is CASSADQGFPQETQYF. The CDR3 region has the DNA TGTGCCAGCAGCGCCGATCAGGGTTTCCCCCAAGAGACCCAGTACTTC.

The chain has TRBV30 and TRBJ2-1; D perhaps matches TRBD2 (5 bases). This CDR3 spans 14 amino acids. Trimming took 5 bases from V and 10 from J, leaving 21 bases between them. Germline V lookup: CDR1 GTSNPN, CDR2 SVGIG (reference sequence). In DNA, the CDR3 is TGTGCCTGGTCAAAGAGCCGCGGGCTTGGGGAGCAGTTCTTC. Protein: CAWSKSRGLGEQFF.

The chain recombines TRBV6-5 with TRBJ1-6; TRBD1 is a possible D gene (6 bases). Germline CDR1 MNHEY, CDR2 SVGAGI. CDR3 length: 16 residues. Trimming pared 4 bases from V and 0 bases from J, leaving 10 bases between. The DNA for the CDR3 is TGTGCCAGCAGTTCCCAGGGGAGCTCCTATAATTCACCCCTCCACTTT. It yields the protein CASSSQGSSYNSPLHF.

The chain recombines TRBV5-8 with TRBJ1-2; D is perhaps TRBD1 (6 bases). The germline V and J ends were trimmed by 2 bases and 1 base, with 12 bases remaining between them. Germline V gene data show CDR1 as SGHTS and CDR2 as YDEGEE. This CDR3 has 15 amino acids. The CDR3 sequence: CASSLGQLLNYGYTF. The CDR3 nucleotides are TGTGCCAGCAGCTTAGGACAGCTCCTTAACTATGGCTACACCTTC.

The chain couples TRBV12-3 or TRBV12-4 to TRBJ1-3; no clear D. The CDR3 length is 12 residues. V was clipped by 5 bases and J by 4 bases, with 6 bases between them. The CDR3 here is CASSLQGNTIYF. The CDR3 nucleotides read TGTGCCAGCAGTCTACAGGGAAACACCATATATTTT.

The chain couples TRBV19 to TRBJ2-7; D unclear. The CDR3 runs 13 residues. The ends were cut back, 3 bases at V and 1 base at J, with 7 bases in the middle. Germline CDR1 is LNHDA and CDR2 is SQIVND (reference sequence). CDR3 nucleotide sequence: TGTGCCAGTAGTATGGTCGCGTCCTACGAGCAGTACTTC. As protein: CASSMVASYEQYF.

The chain uses TRBV25-1 and TRBJ1-4; no firm D call. Germline CDR1 and CDR2: MGHDK and SYGVNS. The CDR3 spans 14 residues. The V gene lost 3 bases and the J gene lost 7 bases, with 12 bases spanning the gap. The CDR3 region has the DNA TGTGCCAGCAGTGACCGGGTGGTGACTGAAAAACTGTTTTTT. It specifies CASSDRVVTEKLFF.

The chain recombines TRBV10-1 with TRBJ2-7, with 7 bases lining up with TRBD1. The trim removed 5 bases at V and 0 bases at J, leaving 4 bases unmatched. The CDR3 loop spans 14 amino acids. Germline-derived CDR1 and CDR2 are WNHNN and SYGVQD (reference sequence). Here the CDR3 DNA reads TGCGCCAGCAGTCCTGGACAGGCCTCCTACGAGCAGTACTTC. Translation gives CASSPGQASYEQYF.